The clone carrying this TCR beta chain was seen a handful of times. The antigen is not known. The record originates from a study of T-cell reconstitution after alpha-beta-depleted transplantation in children. The study's findings and limits: Recipient T cells and thymic progenitors that survived were the source of the high TCRbeta diversity seen at day 60 in some patients. Diversity and T-cell counts at one year after transplant derived mostly from new T cells. The origin of alpha-beta T cells about two months after transplant was reportedly several hundred expanded graft clones.

The TCRbeta library was prepared with unique molecular identifiers. In TCRdb, the PCR reads were re-called with MiXCR into one record per CDR3 protein. The sample has approximately 400,000 distinct CDR3 sequences; 15% to 20% are singletons. This CDR3 is built from 15 residues. Trimming removed 0 bases from V and 5 bases from J; junction bases left unmatched: 6. Germline-derived CDR1 and CDR2 are SGHDN and FVKESK. The sequence came from a boy younger than two who had a stem cell transplant for Wiskott-Aldrich syndrome, so the T cells may come from the graft donor. This chain uses TRBV14 with TRBJ1-2; 7 bases fit TRBD1. The source was PBMCs, mostly from graft donor cells, collected 360 days after TCRalphabeta/CD19-depleted stem cell transplant. CDR3 loop: CASSQDRGQRYGYTF. In nucleotides, the CDR3 is TGTGCCAGCAGCCAAGATCGGGGACAGCGATATGGCTACACCTTC.